The TCR beta chain under discussion was sequenced for a study of metastatic and nonmetastatic thyroid tumors. Study in general: Samples came from malignant and benign thyroid patients, and repertoires were compared across blood and tumor or nodule tissue. General study findings and limits: It was reported that TCR beta diversity was significantly higher in malignant thyroid tumors than benign nodules, in blood and tumor.

The entire patient cohort was treatment-naive prior to thyroid surgery. Methods used by the authors: Built for papillary thyroid cancer, a distant-metastasis classifier drew on CDR3 differences across clinicopathological groups. Using MiXCR, TCRdb reanalyzed the PCR reads. TCRdb's processing, not the authors', yielded these V and J calls. The sample has roughly 24,000 clones, 21% seen once. This clone was counted many times. Its target is unknown. V lost 0 bases and J 7 bases, leaving 10 bases between the germline ends. This CDR3 region has 14 residues. Per germline, CDR1 LNHNV and CDR2 YYDKDF (reference sequence).

The rearrangement links TRBV15 to TRBJ2-1, with D possibly being TRBD2 (5 bases). The TCR originated in a male donor with papillary thyroid cancer or a benign thyroid nodule (not recorded which). Some clones in this sample may be carry-over from other donors' samples. The specimen was blood. The CDR3 region has the DNA TGTGCCACCAGCAGAGATCGAGGGTTTAATGAGCAGTTCTTC. Translation gives CATSRDRGFNEQFF.